These T cell receptor beta chains were read from a single sample in a study of human T cells and chemical hapten exposure. In TCRdb, the RACE reads were re-called with MiXCR into one record per CDR3 protein. The sample has about 120,000 distinct CDR3 sequences; roughly 13% are singletons. The material sequenced was whole blood, taken in connection with sensitization to the hapten diphenylcyclopropenone (DPC). These receptor sequences come from a woman in her late teens or twenties with alopecia areata. Some clones in this sample may be carry-over from other donors' samples. CDR3s include the opening cysteine and the closing phenylalanine or tryptophan. The order of the fields is J gene, V gene, D gene, clone size, CDR3 DNA, CDR3 protein. D genes are given only for firm matches. Clone size is stated in some rows and not others, as once, few, many or a class when expanded.

TRBJ2-3,TRBV7-2,-,-,TGTGCCAGCAGCTTAGACGGACAGGATACGCAGTATTTT,CASSLDGQDTQYF
TRBJ2-7,TRBV29-1,-,many,TGCAGCGTTGAAAGCCAATCCTACGAGCAGTACTTC,CSVESQSYEQYF
TRBJ2-7,TRBV5-4,TRBD1,few,TGTGCCAGCAACCCGGGACAGGGCTCCTACGAGCAGTACTTC,CASNPGQGSYEQYF
TRBJ2-2,TRBV2,-,-,TGTGCCAGCAGTGAAGTAGCGAGCACCGGGGAGCTGTTTTTT,CASSEVASTGELFF
TRBJ1-4,TRBV6-5,-,-,TGTGCCAGCAGTTCCCGTGGTTGGAACCAAAAACTGTTTTTT,CASSSRGWNQKLFF
TRBJ1-6,TRBV7-6,-,few,TGTGCCAGCAGCTCGCGCCCGAATGGGAATTCACCCCTCCACTTT,CASSSRPNGNSPLHF
TRBJ1-4,TRBV15,-,few,TGTGCCACCAGCAGAGCTACACAGGGACGTCGGAAACTGTTTTTT,CATSRATQGRRKLFF
TRBJ2-5,TRBV7-7,TRBD2,few,TGTGCCAGCAGCTCTAGCGGACAAGAGACCCAGTACTTC,CASSSSGQETQYF
TRBJ2-3,TRBV7-6,-,-,TGTGCCAGCAGCCTTGCTTTGAGCGGAACAGATACGCAGTATTTT,CASSLALSGTDTQYF
TRBJ2-7,TRBV7-6,-,many,TGTGCCAGCAGCTTAGATTGGGGCGGGGAGAACTACGAGCAGTACTTC,CASSLDWGGENYEQYF
TRBJ1-2,TRBV27,-,-,TGTGCCAGCAGTTTTGGGGCAGGTGGGGATTATGGCTACACCTTC,CASSFGAGGDYGYTF
TRBJ2-7,TRBV3-1,TRBD1,-,TGTGCCAGCAGCCAACGACAGGGTTACGAGCAGTACTTC,CASSQRQGYEQYF
TRBJ2-3,TRBV12-3/TRBV12-4,-,few,TGTGCCAGCAGTCGGTTGGATACGCAGTATTTT,CASSRLDTQYF
TRBJ2-1,TRBV7-9,-,-,TGTGCCAGCAGCTTAGTTTCGAGCTCCTACAATGAGCAGTTCTTC,CASSLVSSSYNEQFF
TRBJ2-7,TRBV28,TRBD2,once,TGTGCCAGCAGGGGAAGCGGGGGGAACTACGAGCAGTACTTC,CASRGSGGNYEQYF
TRBJ2-7,TRBV6-6,-,-,TGTGCCAGCAGTTCCACCCCCGGGGAGGTATACGAGCAGTACTTC,CASSSTPGEVYEQYF
TRBJ2-1,TRBV12-5,TRBD2,many,TGTGCTAGTGGTTCTGCCATAGCGGGGGGGCAGGATAATGAGCAGTTCTTC,CASGSAIAGGQDNEQFF
TRBJ2-3,TRBV7-6,TRBD2,-,TGTGCCAGCAGCTCATACGGGGGGGCAGATACGCAGTATTTT,CASSSYGGADTQYF
TRBJ2-5,TRBV6-2/TRBV6-3,-,-,TGTGCCAGCAGTCGGGCCAGAGAGACCCAGTACTTC,CASSRARETQYF
TRBJ1-5,TRBV25-1,-,many,TGTGCCAGCAGTGGGCAGGAGGTTTATAGCAATCAGCCCCAGCATTTT,CASSGQEVYSNQPQHF
TRBJ1-5,TRBV6-5,-,few,TGTGCCAGCAGCCGAGCCGGGGGGAGCAATCAGCCCCAGCATTTT,CASSRAGGSNQPQHF
TRBJ1-5,TRBV27,-,many,TGTGCCAGCAGTTTGGCCAGGGCTCAGCCCCAGCATTTT,CASSLARAQPQHF
TRBJ2-5,TRBV28,TRBD1,-,TGTGCCAGCAAACTACCGGGACAGGGACCCCACGAGACCCAGTACTTC,CASKLPGQGPHETQYF
TRBJ2-3,TRBV10-1,TRBD2,-,TGCGCCAGCAGCCCTGAAAGCGGGGGGGCTGGAGATACGCAGTATTTT,CASSPESGGAGDTQYF
TRBJ2-2,TRBV4-3,-,many,TGCGCCAGCAGCCAAGCCCCCGGGCTGTCGGGGGAGCTGTTTTTT,CASSQAPGLSGELFF
TRBJ1-2,TRBV6-5,TRBD1,many,TGTGCCAGCAGTAGGGGGACAGGGGGCATATCCTATGGCTACACCTTC,CASSRGTGGISYGYTF
TRBJ1-1,TRBV6-5,-,many,TGTGCCAGCATGGGGGGTTACACTGAAGCTTTCTTT,CASMGGYTEAFF
TRBJ1-5,TRBV30,-,many,TGTGCCTGGAGTGTACGGAGGGCTGCTAGCGATCAGCCCCAGCATTTT,CAWSVRRAASDQPQHF
TRBJ2-3,TRBV9,-,-,TGTGCCAGCAGCGCGACAGGTAGCACAGATACGCAGTATTTT,CASSATGSTDTQYF
TRBJ2-7,TRBV12-3/TRBV12-4,TRBD2,few,TGTGCCAGCAGCCTAGCGGGGGGGCTCTACGAGCAGTACTTC,CASSLAGGLYEQYF
TRBJ1-2,TRBV4-1,TRBD1,few,TGCGCCAGCAGCCAAGGGGACAGGGGTGGCTACACCTTC,CASSQGDRGGYTF
TRBJ2-5,TRBV28,-,few,TGTGCCAGCAGGGTGGGGGGAAAAGAGACCCAGTACTTC,CASRVGGKETQYF
TRBJ2-6,TRBV29-1,-,-,TGCAGCGTGGTCCCGACAGGCGTTTCCTCTGGGGCCAACGTCCTGACTTTC,CSVVPTGVSSGANVLTF
TRBJ1-5,TRBV12-3/TRBV12-4,-,few,TGTGCCAGCAGTTCCCTTGCGGGCAATCAGCCCCAGCATTTT,CASSSLAGNQPQHF
TRBJ2-7,TRBV6-1,-,many,TGTGCCAGCAGTGGTAGTTCAGTTCCGAACCGCGAGCAGTACTTC,CASSGSSVPNREQYF
TRBJ1-1,TRBV29-1,TRBD1,-,TGCAGCGTTTCGGGACAGTTTTTCGATGAAGCTTTCTTT,CSVSGQFFDEAFF
TRBJ2-1,TRBV10-3,TRBD2,many,TGTGCCATCAGTGAGCCCCGGACTAGCGGGGGAATTGAGCAGTTCTTC,CAISEPRTSGGIEQFF
TRBJ2-3,TRBV4-2,TRBD2,few,TGTGCCAGCAGCCAAAGCGGGGGGGCGAGTGATACGCAGTATTTT,CASSQSGGASDTQYF
TRBJ2-5,TRBV9,-,few,TGTGCCAGCAGCGTAGGTACGGGGGGCTCGGGTAGAGAGACCCAGTACTTC,CASSVGTGGSGRETQYF
TRBJ2-1,TRBV7-9,-,few,TGTGCCAGCAGCTTAGTAGGCGGCCATGAGCAGTTCTTC,CASSLVGGHEQFF
TRBJ2-5,TRBV7-8,-,many,TGTGCCAGCAGTACAAGGGAGACCCAGTACTTC,CASSTRETQYF
TRBJ1-5,TRBV18,-,many,TGTGCCAGCTCACCTAGCCAGGGAAATCAGCCCCAGCATTTT,CASSPSQGNQPQHF
TRBJ2-3,TRBV9,-,many,TGTGCCAGCAGCGTAGTTGGGTCTGATACGCAGTATTTT,CASSVVGSDTQYF
TRBJ1-1,TRBV4-3,-,many,TGCGCCAGCAGCCAAGAACTCTCCAAGACAGGCGAGAACACTGAAGCTTTCTTT,CASSQELSKTGENTEAFF
TRBJ2-7,TRBV5-1,TRBD1,few,TGCGCCAGCAGCCCAACGGGACAGGGATACGAGCAGTACTTC,CASSPTGQGYEQYF
TRBJ1-1,TRBV7-9,-,medium-sized,TGTGCCAGCAGCCCCGTGACAGGGAACACTGAAGCTTTCTTT,CASSPVTGNTEAFF
TRBJ1-1,TRBV10-3,TRBD1,-,TGTGACCGCAAACAAGACAGGGAGGAAGCTTTCTTT,CDRKQDREEAFF
TRBJ1-1,TRBV6-2/TRBV6-3,-,few,TGTGCCAGCAGGCGGACGAACACTGAAGCTTTCTTT,CASRRTNTEAFF
TRBJ2-1,TRBV3-1,-,few,TGTGCCAGCAGCCAAGCGGTTAGGAAGTCCTACAATGAGCAGTTCTTC,CASSQAVRKSYNEQFF
TRBJ2-1,TRBV14,TRBD1,many,TGTGCCAGCAGCCAAGTCCTAGGATGGGACAGGACGTACAATGAGCAGTTCTTC,CASSQVLGWDRTYNEQFF
TRBJ2-7,TRBV27,TRBD2,many,TGTGCCAGCAGTTCCGGACTAGCGGGCAACTCCTACGAGCAGTACTTC,CASSSGLAGNSYEQYF
TRBJ1-5,TRBV20-1,-,many,TGCAGTGCTCAAGCCCGTCCGCCCCAGCATTTT,CSAQARPPQHF
TRBJ2-3,TRBV7-2,TRBD2,-,TGTGCCAGCAGCTTAGCCGGACTAGCTTTAGATACGCAGTATTTT,CASSLAGLALDTQYF
TRBJ1-1,TRBV7-6,-,many,TGTGCCAGCAGCCTACACCCCCCCAAGACAGAGACTGAAGCTTTCTTT,CASSLHPPKTETEAFF
TRBJ2-5,TRBV7-2,-,-,TGTGCCAGCAGCCCTTTACGCCAAGAGACCCAGTACTTC,CASSPLRQETQYF
TRBJ2-5,TRBV11-2,TRBD2,-,TGTGCCAGCAGCCCTTTTAGCGGGGGAGAGACCCAGTACTTC,CASSPFSGGETQYF
TRBJ2-1,TRBV7-2,-,-,TGTGCCAGCAGCTACTCCCACAATGAGCAGTTCTTC,CASSYSHNEQFF